This T cell receptor (beta chain) was recorded in a study of T cell clonality in common variable immunodeficiency (dated by TCRdb to between 2015 and 2016). For sequencing, equivalent amounts of genomic DNA were input from CVID and control samples. For every sample, a 60 bp segment covering the rearranged TCRbeta CDR3 region was amplified and then sequenced. The immunoSEQ assay, a bias-corrected multiplex PCR with high-throughput sequencing, was employed for TCRbeta amplification. Per the original workflow: Every unique nucleotide sequence counted as a clone and was annotated with V, D and J genes, copy number and frequency. Sequences were labeled productive if in frame, and non-productive if out of frame or containing stop codons. As previously described, clonality was computed from Shannon's entropy. The predicted amino acid sequences of productive clones were used to derive the mean CDR3 Kyte-Doolittle hydropathy. Hierarchical clustering of scaled V gene usage was performed with the R hclust function using Manhattan distance and complete linkage. To assess clone sharing by CDR3 amino acid sequence, 12 repertoires per group were resampled over 100 rounds. The repertoires were searched for around 70 published EBV-specific and almost 250 published CMV-specific TCRbeta sequences. A couple of CVID samples yielding fewer than 10,000 sequences were excluded from analysis, leaving approximately 40 CVID repertoires. Here the immuneACCESS table is served through TCRdb, limited to in-frame sequences with V and J called. Missing clones are a known gap in these copies; in checked studies unresolved V genes cover under half, and the rest lacks a known reason. That table gives V, J and clone size, and the DNA gave D and trimming. This sample shows around 47,000 clones, and none of them turns up only once. About 0.7% of the sample rests with the top ten.

Points the paper makes about the study in general: CVID TCRbeta sequences reportedly showed fewer deletions and N-nucleotide insertions and lacked highly modified clones with 13 or more V deletions. Correlations between repertoire features and clinical complications were limited by patient heterogeneity within the CVID cohort. Compared with healthy controls, CVID subjects showed increased TCRbeta clonality (t-test p = 0.018), a feature most characteristic of about a third of subjects. Despite equal DNA input, controls averaged around 87,000 unique sequences per sample versus roughly 30,000 in CVID samples. The authors noted that sequencing repertoires of T cell subpopulations would be needed to clarify what caused the increased clonality in CVID. Fewer TCRbeta clones were shared among CVID subjects than among healthy controls (p < 0.0001).

V loses 5 bases of germline sequence and J loses 0 bases, and the interval between the two ends is 11 bases. The CDR3 measures 16 amino acids from cysteine to phenylalanine. Of the CDR3's DNA, 39 bases were read; they are in frame from base 1. The germline V gene provides CDR1 MNHEY and CDR2 SVGEGT. This clone was seen repeatedly, ten times or more. The antigen it recognizes is unknown. The CDR3 extends 3 residues past the end of the read, so its final part is completed from the germline J gene. Most of the CVID patients and most of the healthy controls were of Caucasian heritage. Heparinized peripheral whole blood samples of roughly 5 to 8.5 ml were obtained from each donor. Genomic DNA from adults with common variable immune deficiency (CVID) and from healthy adult controls was used to sequence TCRbeta CDR3 repertoires. There were approximately 22 healthy adult volunteers in the control group (12 female and roughly ten male), ranging in age from roughly 23 to 75 years, with a mean age of about 36. Diluted blood was density-centrifuged over Hypaque 1077 or Ficoll-Paque to isolate peripheral blood mononuclear cells. Unsorted mononuclear cells served as the source of genomic DNA, which was extracted either by Qiagen column purification or by a centrifugation-based method.

Sample: peripheral blood mononuclear cells. This clonotype was sampled from a person between 18 and 75 years old in good health. The chain is assembled from TRBV6-2 or TRBV6-3 and TRBJ2-6; the best D guess is TRBD1, with 6 bases matching. CDR3 DNA (partial): TGTGCCAGCAGTCACACAGGGAGCTCTGGGGCCAACGTC. Translation gives CASSHTGSSGANV. The full CDR3 sequence reads CASSHTGSSGANVLTF.